This T cell receptor beta chain was identified in a study of blood T cell repertoires in COVID-19. Germline assignment: CDR1 MNHEY and CDR2 SMNVEV (reference sequence). CDR3 length: 15 residues. Trimming left V 8 bases short and J 7 bases short, with 18 bases between. Assay: immunoSEQ multiplex PCR; the TCRdb copy retains only in-frame clones and omits some. The sample lists 75,000 to 100,000 clones, around 90% occurring once. Sequenced: peripheral blood. The rearrangement joins TRBV27 to TRBJ1-6; D possibly corresponds to TRBD1 (5 bases). The TCR comes from a woman older than 75 with acute or convalescent COVID-19. This CDR3 is CASRWEGVGNSPLHF. CDR3 nucleotide sequence: TGTGCCAGCCGTTGGGAAGGGGTTGGAAATTCACCCCTCCACTTT.